Listed here are 9 T cell receptor beta chains from one sample, sequenced in a study of tumor-infiltrating lymphocytes in oesophageal squamous cell carcinoma. One entry per CDR3 protein, called by TCRdb with MiXCR from the PCR reads. The data contain approximately 12,000 distinct CDR3 sequences, 50% to 65% of them singletons. Input material: esophageal tumor tissue. The receptors were sampled from a male donor with esophageal squamous cell carcinoma.

This clonotype has only a few counts. The chain links TRBV7-3 to TRBJ2-1; TRBD2 agrees at 11 bases. The V gene end was trimmed by 3 bases and the J gene end by 0 bases; junction bases not matched to a gene: 10. CDR3 length: 19 amino acids. Per the germline V gene, CDR1 is SGHTA and CDR2 is FQGTGA. The CDR3 loop is CASSFLAGGPLSSYNEQFF. CDR3 coding DNA: TGTGCCAGCAGCTTCTTAGCGGGAGGGCCGTTGAGCTCCTACAATGAGCAGTTCTTC.

This chain links TRBV10-3 with TRBJ2-5; 16 nucleotides align to TRBD2. The J call may be mistaken, given a closer DNA end match to TRBJ2-7. The CDR3 spans 17 residues. Germline-derived CDR1 and CDR2 are ENHRY and SYGVKD. DNA for the CDR3: TGTGCCATCAGTGAACTGGGACTAGCGGGAGGGAACGACGAGCAGTACTTC. It yields the protein CAISELGLAGGNDEQYF.

This clonotype appeared once. The germline gene is not matched at one end of the junction; a read error may be the cause. The rearrangement links TRBV12-3 or TRBV12-4 to TRBJ2-7, with TRBD1 identical over 9 bases. CDR3 length: 15 amino acids. Here the CDR3 reads CASKKPGQGSHEQYF. CDR3 coding DNA: TGTGCCAGCAAGAAACCGGGACAGGGCTCCCACGAGCAGTACTTT.

V usage is TRBV7-8 and J usage is TRBJ2-1; D perhaps matches TRBD1 (5 bases). The V gene's germline CDR1 is SGHVS and CDR2 FQNEAQ. The CDR3 consists of 13 residues. Trimming left V 10 bases short and J 3 bases short, with 13 bases between. The CDR3 sequence is CATKAGIYNEQFF. The DNA of the CDR3 is TGTGCCACTAAGGCAGGGATCTACAATGAGCAGTTCTTC.

The chain uses TRBV6-2 or TRBV6-3 and TRBJ2-7, with 10 bases identical to TRBD1. The CDR3 runs 15 residues. J lost 2 bases, V lost 5 bases, and 6 bases had no gene match. CDR1 MNHEY and CDR2 SVGEGT come from the germline V gene. The DNA of the CDR3 is TGTGCCAGCAGTGAACCGGGACAGGGGACCTACGAGCAGTACTTC. It specifies CASSEPGQGTYEQYF.

In its sample, this clonotype was seen once. The chain uses TRBV7-8 and TRBJ2-3, with TRBD1 as a possible D gene (6 bases). The CDR3 sequence is 18 residues long. V was clipped by 2 bases and J by 5 bases, with 23 bases between them. Germline V gene lookup returns CDR1 SGHVS and CDR2 FQNEAQ. The DNA for the CDR3 is TGTGCCAGCAGCTTAAGGTCCCCGGGGCAGGGGATAATAGATACGCAGTATTTT. This translates into CASSLRSPGQGIIDTQYF.

The chain recombines TRBV7-3 with TRBJ2-2; D tentatively fits TRBD1 or TRBD2 (6 bases each). V gave up 3 bases and J gave up 5 bases, with 13 bases separating them. This CDR3 region has 15 residues. Per the germline V gene, CDR1 is SGHTA and CDR2 is FQGTGA. CDR3 coding DNA: TGTGCCAGCAGCTTGGGAGGACAGAGGACCGGGGAGCTGTTTTTT. Translated: CASSLGGQRTGELFF.

The chain carries TRBV7-8 and TRBJ2-1; D gene unclear. Deletions cut 1 base from V and 6 bases from J, with 7 bases between. The CDR3 loop spans 13 amino acids. Per the germline V gene, CDR1 is SGHVS and CDR2 is FQNEAQ. The CDR3 DNA reads TGTGCCAGCAGCTTAGGCTATTCCAATGAGCAGTTCTTC. This encodes CASSLGYSNEQFF.

Only one count was recorded for this clonotype. J is TRBJ1-5 and V is TRBV7-2, with no clear D. CDR1 and CDR2 from the germline V gene are SGHTA and FQGNSA. The CDR3 totals 13 residues. V was shortened by 4 bases and J by 6 bases, with 10 bases between the two germline ends. The CDR3 reads CASSSDRGQPQHF. The CDR3 DNA reads TGTGCCAGCAGCTCTGACCGCGGTCAGCCCCAGCATTTT.